A selection of T cell receptor beta chains follows, all from one sample in a study of T-cell memory formation after mild COVID-19. TCRdb re-called the 5' RACE reads with MiXCR, one entry per CDR3 protein. Here the sample spans about 200,000 distinct CDR3 sequences, more than 8% being singletons. The sequencing sample was made of PBMCs or a T cell subset sorted from them (not recorded which). These receptors were collected from a man younger than 35 who had mild COVID-19 (a few samples of this study predate the infection). Cell type and time point are not known. The CDR3 runs from the conserved cysteine through the conserved F or W. A D gene is named only where the DNA matches it firmly. Some rows have no size entry. The others give once, few or many, or a class for an expanded clone.

>TRBV5-1|many|TRBJ2-7|TRBD1
TGCGCCAGCAGCTTACAGGGGGGTATCTACGAGCAGTACTTC
CASSLQGGIYEQYF
>TRBV12-3/TRBV12-4|few|TRBJ1-4|.
TGTGCCAGCAGTGTCGGTGGGAAACTGTTTTTT
CASSVGGKLFF
>TRBV5-1|.|TRBJ2-1|TRBD2
TGCGCCAGCAGCTTACTGACTAGCGGGGGGGGAAATGAGCAGTTCTTC
CASSLLTSGGGNEQFF
>TRBV4-2|.|TRBJ2-5|TRBD2
TGTGCCAGCAGCCAAGATCCTCCAGCGGGGGGTCAAGAGACCCAGTACTTC
CASSQDPPAGGQETQYF
>TRBV7-2|few|TRBJ1-5|.
TGTGCCAGCAGATTAAATAGCAATCAGCCCCAGCATTTT
CASRLNSNQPQHF
>TRBV11-2|few|TRBJ2-2|.
TGTGCCAGCAGACCCTTCAGGGGGAACACCGGGGAGCTGTTTTTT
CASRPFRGNTGELFF
>TRBV20-1|.|TRBJ2-5|TRBD2
TGCAGTGCTAGAGCAATCTGGACTAGCGGGGGGGAGGTCGAGACCCAGTACTTC
CSARAIWTSGGEVETQYF
>TRBV7-9|.|TRBJ2-1|TRBD2
TGTGCCAGCAGCTTAGAGGGACTAGCGGGGTCCTACAATGAGCAGTTCTTC
CASSLEGLAGSYNEQFF
>TRBV20-1|.|TRBJ2-2|TRBD1
TGCAGTGCTAGTGGGACAGCCACCGGGGAGCTGTTTTTT
CSASGTATGELFF
>TRBV15|.|TRBJ2-5|TRBD1
TGTGCCACCCGACAGGGGGCATGGGAGACCCAGTACTTC
CATRQGAWETQYF
>TRBV5-1|many|TRBJ2-1|.
TGCGCCAGCAGCCGTGGATGGTATGAGCAGTTCTTC
CASSRGWYEQFF
>TRBV27|.|TRBJ2-1|TRBD2
TGTGCCAGCAGCCCGCTGGCTAGCGGGGTTGATTCCTACAATGAGCAGTTCTTC
CASSPLASGVDSYNEQFF
>TRBV12-3/TRBV12-4|many|TRBJ2-7|.
TGTGCCAGCAGTTTTATCAGGGGTTCTATCGAGCAGTACTTC
CASSFIRGSIEQYF
>TRBV12-3/TRBV12-4|.|TRBJ1-1|.
TGTGCCAGCAGAACAGTCGGGCGGGGCCTTGAAGCTTTCTTT
CASRTVGRGLEAFF
>TRBV5-1|few|TRBJ2-2|.
TGCGCCAGCAGCCTCCAACCCTCCGTCGGGGAGCTGTTTTTT
CASSLQPSVGELFF